Listed below are T cell receptor beta chains from one sample, sequenced in a study of T-cell reconstitution after alpha-beta-depleted transplantation in children. TCRdb redid the calling of the PCR reads with MiXCR, one entry per CDR3 protein. This sample has roughly 200,000 distinct CDR3 sequences; approximately 14% occur once, and the top ten carry under 15%. The sample was PBMCs from the stem cell graft donor, taken from the stem cell graft. Receptor source: a human donor who donated a stem cell graft to a child with acute lymphoblastic leukemia. Each CDR3 is given with its conserved first and last residue. D genes are given only for firm matches. The size entry is marked missing in some rows and otherwise reads once, few, many or a size class.

TGTGCCAGCAGCCAAGCAAGACAGGGCGAAGGTACCGGGGAGCTGTTTTTT,CASSQARQGEGTGELFF,TRBJ2-2,TRBV4-2,few,TRBD1
TGTGCCAGCAGCAGCAATTGGAGGGAGTTATCCAATGAGCAGTTCTTC,CASSSNWRELSNEQFF,TRBJ2-1,TRBV11-2,once,-
TGTGCCATCAGTTTAGCTCGTAGCGGGAGAAAAAACACCGGGGAGCTGTTTTTT,CAISLARSGRKNTGELFF,TRBJ2-2,TRBV12-3/TRBV12-4,-,TRBD2
TGTGCCAGCAGTCGCTACAATCAGCCCCAGCATTTT,CASSRYNQPQHF,TRBJ1-5,TRBV12-3/TRBV12-4,-,-
TGCAGCGCTACCGCACGGGCACCCGACGAGCAGTACTTC,CSATARAPDEQYF,TRBJ2-7,TRBV29-1,-,-
TGTGCCAGCTCACCCACGTACCAAGAGACCCAGTACTTC,CASSPTYQETQYF,TRBJ2-5,TRBV18,-,-
TGTGCCAGCAGCAAGGCGGCTGGCTATGGCTACACCTTC,CASSKAAGYGYTF,TRBJ1-2,TRBV6-1,many,-
TGTGCCAGCACCCAAAAGCATTACAATGAGCAGTTCTTC,CASTQKHYNEQFF,TRBJ2-1,TRBV3-1,many,-
TGTGCCAGCAGTGGGTATGATACGCAGTATTTT,CASSGYDTQYF,TRBJ2-3,TRBV2,many,-
TGTGCCAGCAGCCTCTCCCCACTAGCGGGAGTAGATACGCAGTATTTT,CASSLSPLAGVDTQYF,TRBJ2-3,TRBV7-2,-,TRBD2
TGCGCCAGCCACGGACAGGGGGCGTTTTTTTCACCCCTCCACTTT,CASHGQGAFFSPLHF,TRBJ1-6,TRBV10-2,-,TRBD1
TGTGCCAGTAGTGACCCCGGGACAGGTCACGAGCAGTACTTC,CASSDPGTGHEQYF,TRBJ2-7,TRBV19,-,TRBD1
TGCGCCAGCAGCTTGGTTTCGAACACCGGGGAGCTGTTTTTT,CASSLVSNTGELFF,TRBJ2-2,TRBV5-1,many,-
TGTGCCAGCAGGCCGACTAGCGGGAGACCTGATACGCAGTATTTT,CASRPTSGRPDTQYF,TRBJ2-3,TRBV12-3/TRBV12-4,many,TRBD2
TGTGCCAGCAGTTTGGAACAGGCCTATGGCTACACCTTC,CASSLEQAYGYTF,TRBJ1-2,TRBV12-3/TRBV12-4,many,-
TGTGCCTGGAGAACCGACAGGGGGTACTACGAGCAGTACTTC,CAWRTDRGYYEQYF,TRBJ2-7,TRBV30,-,TRBD1
TGTGCCAGCAGTTACTCCGATCCGGGACTAGCGGGAGAAGGGACCCAGTACTTC,CASSYSDPGLAGEGTQYF,TRBJ2-5,TRBV6-5,many,TRBD2
TGCGCCAGCAGCGGCCCCGGGACAGGGGATGGCTACACCTTC,CASSGPGTGDGYTF,TRBJ1-2,TRBV5-1,few,TRBD1
TGCAGTGCTAGCCCATTCCCGGGACTAGCGGGAGGGGAGGAGACCCAGTACTTC,CSASPFPGLAGGEETQYF,TRBJ2-5,TRBV20-1,-,TRBD2
TGTGCCAGCAGCTTACCGGGAAACAATGAGCAGTTCTTC,CASSLPGNNEQFF,TRBJ2-1,TRBV7-8,-,-
TGTGCCAGCAGCGTCTCCGGGACTAGAGGGGCCGGGCAGTACTTC,CASSVSGTRGAGQYF,TRBJ2-7,TRBV9,many,TRBD2
TGCGCCAGCACTCTTACAGGGTGGGGTTACAATGAGCAGTTCTTC,CASTLTGWGYNEQFF,TRBJ2-1,TRBV5-1,many,-
TGCAGTGGGCAGCTCCAAGAGACCCAGTACTTC,CSGQLQETQYF,TRBJ2-5,TRBV20-1,many,-
TGCGCCAGCAGCTTGAATTTCGGCCAGGAACAAGAGACCCAGTACTTC,CASSLNFGQEQETQYF,TRBJ2-5,TRBV5-1,-,-
TGTGCCTGCGACCAGGGGAATTCTGGAAACACCATATATTTT,CACDQGNSGNTIYF,TRBJ1-3,TRBV30,-,-
TGTGCCAGCAGCTCCGGGACAGGCACAGATACGCAGTATTTT,CASSSGTGTDTQYF,TRBJ2-3,TRBV7-9,many,TRBD1
TGTGCCAGCAGCTTGTATATAGCAACAGTGAACACTGAAGCTTTCTTT,CASSLYIATVNTEAFF,TRBJ1-1,TRBV5-5,many,-
TGTGCCAGCAGTTCCTTTTCCTTACGGAACTATGGCTACACCTTC,CASSSFSLRNYGYTF,TRBJ1-2,TRBV12-3/TRBV12-4,-,-
TGCGCCAGCAGCTTGCCTCCGGACAGCGCTACCTACGAGCAGTACTTC,CASSLPPDSATYEQYF,TRBJ2-7,TRBV5-1,many,-
TGTGCCAGCAGCGTCCCCCTAGCGGGAAACACCGGGGAGCTGTTTTTT,CASSVPLAGNTGELFF,TRBJ2-2,TRBV7-8,many,TRBD2
TGTGCCAGCAGAGGGGGAATTAGCACAGATACGCAGTATTTT,CASRGGISTDTQYF,TRBJ2-3,TRBV12-3/TRBV12-4,many,-
TGCAGTGCTAGTCCGGCTAGCGGGAGTTGGTACGAGCAGTACTTC,CSASPASGSWYEQYF,TRBJ2-7,TRBV20-1,-,TRBD2
TGCAGCGTTGAAGATTTGGCGGAAGCGACCGGGGAGCTGTTTTTT,CSVEDLAEATGELFF,TRBJ2-2,TRBV29-1,many,-
TGTGCCAGCAGGGCGCTGGTAGCGGGAGGAAAGGAGACCCAGTACTTC,CASRALVAGGKETQYF,TRBJ2-5,TRBV7-6,many,TRBD2
TGCAGTGCTAAGCCGGGACAGGGGGATGAAAAACTGTTTTTT,CSAKPGQGDEKLFF,TRBJ1-4,TRBV20-1,few,TRBD1
TGCGCCAGCAGCCTCCGGACTAGCGGGAGGGCCGGGGGGAATGAGCAGTTCTTC,CASSLRTSGRAGGNEQFF,TRBJ2-1,TRBV5-1,few,TRBD2
TGCGCCAGCAGCTTGGTGGCAGGGCGATCAACGAACACTGAAGCTTTCTTT,CASSLVAGRSTNTEAFF,TRBJ1-1,TRBV5-1,many,-
TGCAGTGCCCAACCTACCCGCGGCTACACCGGGGAGCTGTTTTTT,CSAQPTRGYTGELFF,TRBJ2-2,TRBV20-1,many,-
TGTGCCAGTAGTACACCGACAGGGCGGGCCTCCTACGAGCAGTACTTC,CASSTPTGRASYEQYF,TRBJ2-7,TRBV19,few,TRBD1
TGTGCCAGCAGTGAAAGGACATACCGGGAAGCTTTCTTT,CASSERTYREAFF,TRBJ1-1,TRBV6-1,many,-